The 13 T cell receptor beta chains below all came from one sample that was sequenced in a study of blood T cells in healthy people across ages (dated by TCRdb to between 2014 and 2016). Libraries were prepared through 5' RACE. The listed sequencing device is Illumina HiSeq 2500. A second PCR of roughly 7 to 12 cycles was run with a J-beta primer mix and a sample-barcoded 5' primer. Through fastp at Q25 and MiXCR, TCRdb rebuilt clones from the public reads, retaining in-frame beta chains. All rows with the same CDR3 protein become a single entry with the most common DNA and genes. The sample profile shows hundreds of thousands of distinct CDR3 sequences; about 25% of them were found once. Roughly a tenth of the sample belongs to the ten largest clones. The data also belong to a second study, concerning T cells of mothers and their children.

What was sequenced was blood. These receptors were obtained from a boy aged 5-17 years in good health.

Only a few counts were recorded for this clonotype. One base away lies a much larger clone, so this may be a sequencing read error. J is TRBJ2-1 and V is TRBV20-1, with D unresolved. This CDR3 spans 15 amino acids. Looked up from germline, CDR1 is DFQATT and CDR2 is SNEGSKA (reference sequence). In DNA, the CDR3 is TGCAGTGCTAGGAGAAAAAAGGACGGGTACAATGAGCAGTCCTTC. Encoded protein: CSARRKKDGYNEQSF.

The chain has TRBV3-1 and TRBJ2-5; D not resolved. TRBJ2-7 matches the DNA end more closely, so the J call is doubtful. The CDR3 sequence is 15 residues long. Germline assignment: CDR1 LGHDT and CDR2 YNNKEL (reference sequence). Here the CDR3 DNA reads TGTGCCAGCAGCCAAGATCTAGTTGGCGGCTACGAGCAGTACTTC. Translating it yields CASSQDLVGGYEQYF.

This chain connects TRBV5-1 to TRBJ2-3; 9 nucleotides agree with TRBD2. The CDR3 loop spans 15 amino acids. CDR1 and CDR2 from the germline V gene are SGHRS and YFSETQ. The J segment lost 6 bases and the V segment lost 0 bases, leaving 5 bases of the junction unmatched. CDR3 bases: TGCGCCAGCAGCTTGGTTAGCGGGAGTGGTGATACGCAGTATTTT. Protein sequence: CASSLVSGSGDTQYF. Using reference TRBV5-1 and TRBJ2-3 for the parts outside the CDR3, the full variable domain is KAGVTQTPRYLIKTRGQQVTLSCSPISGHRSVSWYQQTPGQGLQFLFEYFSETQRNKGNFPGRFSGRQFSNSRSEMNVSTLELGDSALYLCASSLVSGSGDTQYFGPGTRLTVL.

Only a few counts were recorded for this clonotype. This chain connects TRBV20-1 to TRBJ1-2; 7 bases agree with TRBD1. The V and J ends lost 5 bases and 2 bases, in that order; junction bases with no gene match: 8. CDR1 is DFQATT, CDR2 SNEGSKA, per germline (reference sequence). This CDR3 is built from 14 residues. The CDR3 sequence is CSADRVNSNYGYTF. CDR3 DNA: TGCAGTGCTGACAGGGTCAATTCGAACTATGGCTACACCTTC.

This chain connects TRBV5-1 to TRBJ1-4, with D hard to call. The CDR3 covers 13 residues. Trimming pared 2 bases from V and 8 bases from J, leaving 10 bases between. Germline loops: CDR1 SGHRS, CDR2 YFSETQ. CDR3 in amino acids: CASSLAPREKLFF. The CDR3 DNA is TGCGCCAGCAGCTTAGCCCCCCGGGAAAAACTGTTTTTT. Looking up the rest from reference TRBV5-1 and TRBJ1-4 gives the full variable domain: KAGVTQTPRYLIKTRGQQVTLSCSPISGHRSVSWYQQTPGQGLQFLFEYFSETQRNKGNFPGRFSGRQFSNSRSEMNVSTLELGDSALYLCASSLAPREKLFFGSGTQLSVL.

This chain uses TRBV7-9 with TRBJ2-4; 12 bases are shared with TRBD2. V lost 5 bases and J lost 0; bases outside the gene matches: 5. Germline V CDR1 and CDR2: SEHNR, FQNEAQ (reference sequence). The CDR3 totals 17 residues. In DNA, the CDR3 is TGTGCCAGCAGCCTGACTAGCGGGGGAGTAGCCAAAAACATTCAGTACTTC. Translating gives CASSLTSGGVAKNIQYF.

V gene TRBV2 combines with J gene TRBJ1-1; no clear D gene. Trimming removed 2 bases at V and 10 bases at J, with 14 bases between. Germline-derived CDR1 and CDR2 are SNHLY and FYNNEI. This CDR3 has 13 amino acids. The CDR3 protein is CASSELHLEGAFF. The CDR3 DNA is TGTGCCAGCAGTGAACTTCACCTCGAGGGAGCTTTCTTT.

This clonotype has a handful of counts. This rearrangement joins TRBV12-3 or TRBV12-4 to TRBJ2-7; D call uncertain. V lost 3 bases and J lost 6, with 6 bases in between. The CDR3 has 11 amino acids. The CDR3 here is CASSFSSEQYF. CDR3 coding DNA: TGTGCCAGCAGTTTTTCCAGCGAGCAGTACTTC.

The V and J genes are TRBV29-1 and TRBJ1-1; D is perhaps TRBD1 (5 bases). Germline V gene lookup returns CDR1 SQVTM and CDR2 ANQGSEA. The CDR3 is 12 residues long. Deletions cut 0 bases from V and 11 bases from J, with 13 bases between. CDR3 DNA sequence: TGCAGCGTTGAAGATCTTTTAGGGGAGGCTTTCTTT. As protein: CSVEDLLGEAFF.

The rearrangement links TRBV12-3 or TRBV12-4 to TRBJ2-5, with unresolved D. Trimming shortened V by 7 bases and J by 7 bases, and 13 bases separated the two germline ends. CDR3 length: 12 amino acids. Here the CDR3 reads CASIPTDPTQYF. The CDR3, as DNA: TGTGCCAGCATTCCGACGGACCCGACCCAGTACTTC.

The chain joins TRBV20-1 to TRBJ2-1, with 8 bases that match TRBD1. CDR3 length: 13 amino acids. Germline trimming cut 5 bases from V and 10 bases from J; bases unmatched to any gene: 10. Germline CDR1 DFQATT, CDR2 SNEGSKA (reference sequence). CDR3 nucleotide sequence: TGCAGTGCTTTGCCAGGGGGCTCGGAGGAGCAGTTCTTC. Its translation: CSALPGGSEEQFF.

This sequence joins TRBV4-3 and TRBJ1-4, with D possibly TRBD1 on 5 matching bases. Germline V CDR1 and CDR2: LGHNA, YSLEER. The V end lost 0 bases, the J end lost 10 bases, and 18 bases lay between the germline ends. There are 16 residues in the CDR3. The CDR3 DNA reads TGCGCCAGCAGCCAAGATACGTGGGGCGGTTATGGAAAACTGTTTTTT. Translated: CASSQDTWGGYGKLFF.

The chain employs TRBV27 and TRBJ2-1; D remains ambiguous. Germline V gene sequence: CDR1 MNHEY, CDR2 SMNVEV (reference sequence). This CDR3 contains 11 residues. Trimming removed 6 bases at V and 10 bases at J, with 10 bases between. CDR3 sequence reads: CASSIGHEQFF. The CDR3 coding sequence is TGTGCCAGCAGCATCGGGCACGAGCAGTTCTTC.